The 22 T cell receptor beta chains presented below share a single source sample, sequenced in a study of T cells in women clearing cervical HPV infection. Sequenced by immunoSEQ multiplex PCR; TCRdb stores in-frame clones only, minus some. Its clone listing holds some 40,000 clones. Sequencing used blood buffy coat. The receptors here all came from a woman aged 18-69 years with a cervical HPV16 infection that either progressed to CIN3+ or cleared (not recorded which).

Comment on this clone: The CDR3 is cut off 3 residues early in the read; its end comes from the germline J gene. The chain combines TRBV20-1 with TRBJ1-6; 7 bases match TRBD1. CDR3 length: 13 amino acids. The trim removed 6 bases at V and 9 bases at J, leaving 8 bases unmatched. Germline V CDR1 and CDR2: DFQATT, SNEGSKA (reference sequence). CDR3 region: CSASTGPPSPLHF. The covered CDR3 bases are TGCAGTGCCTCGACAGGGCCCCCTTCACCC.

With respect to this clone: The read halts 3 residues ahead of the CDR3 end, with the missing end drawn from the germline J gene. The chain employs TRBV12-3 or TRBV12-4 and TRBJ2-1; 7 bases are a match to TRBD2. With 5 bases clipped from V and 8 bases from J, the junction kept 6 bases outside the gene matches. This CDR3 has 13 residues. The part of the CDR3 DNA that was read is TGTGCCAGCAGTCTACTAGCGACCCATGAG. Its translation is CASSLLATHE. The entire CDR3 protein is CASSLLATHEQFF.

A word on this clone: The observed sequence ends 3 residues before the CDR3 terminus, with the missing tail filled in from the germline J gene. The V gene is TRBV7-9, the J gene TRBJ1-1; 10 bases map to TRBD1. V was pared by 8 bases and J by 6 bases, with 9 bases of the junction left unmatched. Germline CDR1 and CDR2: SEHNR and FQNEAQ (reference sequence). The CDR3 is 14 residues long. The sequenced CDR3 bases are TGTGCCAGCGTACCGGGACAGGGGATCGCTGAA. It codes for CASVPGQGIAE. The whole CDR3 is CASVPGQGIAEAFF.

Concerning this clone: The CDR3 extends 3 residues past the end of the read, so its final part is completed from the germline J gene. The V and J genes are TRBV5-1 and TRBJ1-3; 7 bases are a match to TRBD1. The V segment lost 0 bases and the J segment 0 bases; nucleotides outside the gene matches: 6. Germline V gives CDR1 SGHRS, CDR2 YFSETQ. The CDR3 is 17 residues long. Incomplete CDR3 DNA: TGCGCCAGCAGCTTGGCCGGGACAGTAACCTCTGGAAACACC. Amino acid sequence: CASSLAGTVTSGNT. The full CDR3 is CASSLAGTVTSGNTIYF.

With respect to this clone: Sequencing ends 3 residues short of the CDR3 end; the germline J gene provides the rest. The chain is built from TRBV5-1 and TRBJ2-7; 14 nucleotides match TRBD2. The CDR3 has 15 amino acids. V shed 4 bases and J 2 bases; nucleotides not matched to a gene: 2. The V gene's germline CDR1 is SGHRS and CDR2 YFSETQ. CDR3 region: CASSPGLAGAYEQYF. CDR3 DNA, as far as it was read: TGCGCCAGCAGCCCGGGACTAGCGGGGGCCTACGAG.

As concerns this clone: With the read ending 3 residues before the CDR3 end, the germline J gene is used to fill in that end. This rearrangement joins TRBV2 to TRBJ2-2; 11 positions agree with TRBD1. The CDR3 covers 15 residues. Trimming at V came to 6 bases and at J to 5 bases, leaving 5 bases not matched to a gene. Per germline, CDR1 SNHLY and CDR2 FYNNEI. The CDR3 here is CASSTGTGGTGELFF. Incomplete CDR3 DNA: TGTGCCAGCAGCACCGGGACAGGGGGGACCGGGGAG.

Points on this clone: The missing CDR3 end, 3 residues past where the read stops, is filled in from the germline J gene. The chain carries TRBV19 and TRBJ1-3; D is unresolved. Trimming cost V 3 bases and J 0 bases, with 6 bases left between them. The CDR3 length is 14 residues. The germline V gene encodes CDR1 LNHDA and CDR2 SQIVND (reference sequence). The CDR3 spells CASSITNSGNTIYF. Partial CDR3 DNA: TGTGCCAGTAGTATCACTAACTCTGGAAACACC.

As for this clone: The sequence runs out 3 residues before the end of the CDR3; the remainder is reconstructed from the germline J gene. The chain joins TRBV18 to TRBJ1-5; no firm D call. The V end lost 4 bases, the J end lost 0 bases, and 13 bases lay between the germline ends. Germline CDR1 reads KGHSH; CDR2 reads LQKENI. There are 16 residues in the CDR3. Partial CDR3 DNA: TGTGCCAGCTCACATGAGGAACAGCATAGCAATCAGCCC. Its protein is CASSHEEQHSNQP. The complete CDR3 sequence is CASSHEEQHSNQPQHF.

Incomplete CDR3 DNA: TGTGCCACCAGCAGGGTTAGTGGGGGCTTTGAGCCC. Translated: CATSRVSGGFEP. The CDR3 in its entirety is CATSRVSGGFEPQHF. J is TRBJ1-5 and V is TRBV15; weak D call: TRBD1 (6 bases). The sequenced fragment ends 3 residues before the CDR3 boundary, so the rest is inferred from the germline J gene. The CDR3 has 15 residues. V was shortened by 3 bases and J by 8 bases, with 17 bases between the two germline ends. From germline, CDR1 is LNHNV and CDR2 YYDKDF (reference sequence).

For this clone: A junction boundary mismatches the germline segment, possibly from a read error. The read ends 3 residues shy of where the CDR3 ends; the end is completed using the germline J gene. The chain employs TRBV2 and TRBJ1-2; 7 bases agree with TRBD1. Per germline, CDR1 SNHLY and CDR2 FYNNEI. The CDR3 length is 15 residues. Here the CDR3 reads CASSKAGGLGYGYTF. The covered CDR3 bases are TGTGCCAGCAGTAAAGCAGGGGGATTGGGCTATGGC.

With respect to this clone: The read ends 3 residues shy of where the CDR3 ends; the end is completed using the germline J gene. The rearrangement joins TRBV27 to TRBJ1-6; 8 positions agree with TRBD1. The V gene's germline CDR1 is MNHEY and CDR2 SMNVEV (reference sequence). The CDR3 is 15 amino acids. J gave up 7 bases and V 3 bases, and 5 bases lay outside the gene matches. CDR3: CASSLRTGRNSPLHF. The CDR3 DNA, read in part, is TGTGCCAGCAGTTTGCGGACAGGGCGAAATTCACCC.

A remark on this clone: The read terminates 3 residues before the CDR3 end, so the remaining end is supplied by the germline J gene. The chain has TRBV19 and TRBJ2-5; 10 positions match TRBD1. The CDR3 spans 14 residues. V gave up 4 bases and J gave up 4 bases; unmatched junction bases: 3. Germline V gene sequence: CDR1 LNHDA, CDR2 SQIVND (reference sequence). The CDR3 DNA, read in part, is TGTGCCAGTAGTAGCGGGACAGGGGTAGAGACC. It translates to CASSSGTGVET. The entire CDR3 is CASSSGTGVETQYF.

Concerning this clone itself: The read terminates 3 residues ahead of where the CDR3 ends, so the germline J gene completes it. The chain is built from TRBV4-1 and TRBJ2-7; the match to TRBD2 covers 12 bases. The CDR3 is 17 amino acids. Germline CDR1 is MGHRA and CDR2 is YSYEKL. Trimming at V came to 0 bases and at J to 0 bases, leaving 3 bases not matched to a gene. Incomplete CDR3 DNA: TGCGCCAGCAGCCAAGAGGCTAGCGGGGGGGACTCCTACGAG. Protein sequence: CASSQEASGGDSYE. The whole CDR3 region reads CASSQEASGGDSYEQYF.

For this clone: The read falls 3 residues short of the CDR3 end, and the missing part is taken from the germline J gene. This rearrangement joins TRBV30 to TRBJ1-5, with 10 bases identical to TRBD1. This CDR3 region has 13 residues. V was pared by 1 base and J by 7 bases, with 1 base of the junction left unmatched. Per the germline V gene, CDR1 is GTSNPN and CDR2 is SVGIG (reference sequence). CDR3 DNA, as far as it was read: TGTGCCTGGAGTGGGGGACAGGGGCAGCCC. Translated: CAWSGGQGQP. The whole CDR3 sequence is CAWSGGQGQPQHF.

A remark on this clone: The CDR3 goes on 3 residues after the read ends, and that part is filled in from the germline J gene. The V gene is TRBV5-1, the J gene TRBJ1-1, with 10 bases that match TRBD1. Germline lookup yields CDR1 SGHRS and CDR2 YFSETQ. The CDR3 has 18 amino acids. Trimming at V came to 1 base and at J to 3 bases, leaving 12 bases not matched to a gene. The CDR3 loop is CASSLLTGGAGSDTEAFF. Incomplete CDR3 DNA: TGCGCCAGCAGCTTGCTGACAGGGGGCGCGGGTTCGGACACTGAA.

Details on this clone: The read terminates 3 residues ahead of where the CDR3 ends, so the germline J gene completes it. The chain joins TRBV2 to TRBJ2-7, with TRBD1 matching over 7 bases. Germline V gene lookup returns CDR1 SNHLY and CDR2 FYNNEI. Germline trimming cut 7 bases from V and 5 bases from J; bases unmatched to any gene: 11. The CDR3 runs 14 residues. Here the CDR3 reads CASTSTTGPDEQYF. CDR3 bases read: TGTGCCAGCACAAGTACGACAGGGCCCGACGAG.

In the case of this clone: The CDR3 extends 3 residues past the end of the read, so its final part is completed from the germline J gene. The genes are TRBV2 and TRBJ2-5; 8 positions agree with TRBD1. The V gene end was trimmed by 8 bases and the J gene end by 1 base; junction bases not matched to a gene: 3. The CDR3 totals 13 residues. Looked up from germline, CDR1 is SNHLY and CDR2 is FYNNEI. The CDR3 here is CASRQGIQETQYF. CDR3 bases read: TGTGCCAGCCGACAGGGGATCCAAGAGACC.

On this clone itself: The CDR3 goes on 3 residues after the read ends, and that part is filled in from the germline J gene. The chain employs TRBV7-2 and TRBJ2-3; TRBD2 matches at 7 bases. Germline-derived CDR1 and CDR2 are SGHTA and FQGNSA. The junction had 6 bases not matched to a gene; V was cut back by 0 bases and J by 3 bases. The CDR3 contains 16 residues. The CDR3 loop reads CASSLATGGRTDTQYF. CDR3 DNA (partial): TGTGCCAGCAGCTTAGCTACGGGGGGTCGGACAGATACG.

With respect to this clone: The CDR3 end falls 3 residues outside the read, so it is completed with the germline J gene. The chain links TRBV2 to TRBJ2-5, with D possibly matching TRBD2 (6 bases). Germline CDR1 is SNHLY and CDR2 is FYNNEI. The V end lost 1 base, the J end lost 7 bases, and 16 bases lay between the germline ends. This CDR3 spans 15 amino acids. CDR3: CASSEVAGPRGTQYF. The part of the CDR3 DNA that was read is TGTGCCAGCAGTGAAGTTGCGGGGCCCCGGGGGACC.

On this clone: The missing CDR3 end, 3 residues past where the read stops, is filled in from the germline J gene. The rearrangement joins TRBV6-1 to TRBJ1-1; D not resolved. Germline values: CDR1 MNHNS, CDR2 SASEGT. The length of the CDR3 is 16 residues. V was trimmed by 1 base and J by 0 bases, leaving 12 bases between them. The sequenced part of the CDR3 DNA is TGTGCCAGCAGTGAAGTTTACCGACAAGTGAACACTGAA. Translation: CASSEVYRQVNTE. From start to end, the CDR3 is CASSEVYRQVNTEAFF.

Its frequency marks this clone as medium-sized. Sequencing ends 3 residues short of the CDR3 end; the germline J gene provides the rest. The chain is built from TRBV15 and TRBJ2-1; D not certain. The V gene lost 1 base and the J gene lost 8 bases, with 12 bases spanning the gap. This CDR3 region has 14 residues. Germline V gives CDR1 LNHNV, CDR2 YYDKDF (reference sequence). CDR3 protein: CATSRVRKSDEQFF. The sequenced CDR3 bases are TGTGCCACCAGCAGAGTAAGGAAAAGCGATGAG.

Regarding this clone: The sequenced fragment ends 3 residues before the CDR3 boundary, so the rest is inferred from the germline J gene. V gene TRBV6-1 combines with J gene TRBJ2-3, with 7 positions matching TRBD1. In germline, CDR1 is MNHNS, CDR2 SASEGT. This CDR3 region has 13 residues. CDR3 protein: CASSDPDRAAQYF. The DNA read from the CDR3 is TGTGCCAGCAGTGATCCCGACAGGGCCGCG.